This TCR beta chain was identified in a study of T cell responses to AZD1222 COVID-19 vaccine. This CDR3 has 10 residues. Between the trimmed V and J ends, which lost 11 bases and 11 bases, there was a span of 15 bases. Per germline, CDR1 SGHTA and CDR2 FQGNSA. Method: immunoSEQ multiplex PCR; TCRdb's copy keeps in-frame clones and lacks some. The table includes 110,000 to 150,000 clones, more than 75% detected once. The specimen comprised peripheral blood, sampled 28 days after the second AZD1222 dose. The rearrangement joins TRBV7-2 to TRBJ1-1; D ambiguous. The receptor was derived from an adult who received the AZD1222 COVID-19 vaccine. The CDR3 DNA is TGTGCCGGACTCTACCCCTTGGCTTTCTTT. Its protein is CAGLYPLAFF.